Shown below are 29 T cell receptor beta chains from a single sample sequenced in a study of blood T cell repertoires in COVID-19. The repertoire was sequenced with immunoSEQ multiplex PCR; TCRdb's copy has only in-frame clones and lacks some. Of under 50,000 clones listed, about 90% are singletons. The sequenced sample was peripheral blood. These receptors were taken from a man aged 55-75 years with COVID-19, enrolled during active disease.

This sequence joins TRBV14 and TRBJ2-3, with TRBD2 as a possible D gene (5 bases). The CDR3 runs to 16 residues. V lost 3 bases, J lost 1 base, and 14 bases lay in between. The germline V gene encodes CDR1 SGHDN and CDR2 FVKESK. CDR3 coding DNA: TGTGCCAGCAGCCAGGGAACTAGGGCCCGCACAGATACGCAGTATTTT. Residues: CASSQGTRARTDTQYF.

The J gene is TRBJ2-7, the V gene TRBV13; D perhaps matches TRBD1 (5 bases). Germline V CDR1 and CDR2: PRHDT, FYEKMQ (reference sequence). CDR3 length equals 12 residues. Trimming left V 6 bases short and J 5 bases short, with 11 bases between. CDR3 DNA sequence: TGTGCCAGCAGTACGGACAACGACGAGCAGTACTTC. This encodes CASSTDNDEQYF.

The chain has TRBV5-5 and TRBJ1-1, with TRBD1 identical over 7 bases. This CDR3 contains 14 residues. Unmatched junction bases numbered 7, after V lost 4 bases and J lost 4 bases. The germline CDR1 and CDR2 sequences are SGHKS and YYEKEE (reference sequence). CDR3 protein: CASSGFRGSTEAFF. The CDR3 DNA reads TGTGCCAGCAGCGGTTTCAGGGGGAGCACTGAAGCTTTCTTT.

The rearrangement uses TRBV7-3 and TRBJ2-2; 9 bases agree with TRBD1. The CDR3 extends over 15 amino acids. Germline-derived CDR1 and CDR2 are SGHTA and FQGTGA. V shed 5 bases and J 7 bases; nucleotides not matched to a gene: 8. CDR3 in amino acids: CASSRTGDDDGELFF. The CDR3 nucleotides are TGTGCCAGCAGCCGGACAGGGGACGATGACGGGGAGCTGTTTTTT.

The chain uses TRBV19 and TRBJ2-1; TRBD2 aligns across 8 bases. Germline loops: CDR1 LNHDA, CDR2 SQIVND (reference sequence). The ends lost 4 bases at V and 7 bases at J; junction bases unmatched: 12. This CDR3 contains 16 residues. CDR3 sequence: CASSTPGGPEGNEQFF. The CDR3 DNA reads as TGTGCCAGTAGTACTCCGGGAGGGCCAGAGGGTAATGAGCAGTTCTTC.

The chain joins TRBV7-2 to TRBJ2-5, with D possibly TRBD2 on 5 matching bases. Trimming shortened V by 3 bases and J by 1 base, and 12 bases separated the two germline ends. The CDR3 loop spans 15 amino acids. Germline-derived CDR1 and CDR2 are SGHTA and FQGNSA. The CDR3 reads CASSFLPGSQETQYF. The CDR3, as DNA: TGTGCCAGCAGCTTTCTACCGGGATCCCAAGAGACCCAGTACTTC.

The rearrangement joins TRBV19 to TRBJ2-5, with D possibly being TRBD1 (5 bases). The CDR3 sequence is 14 residues long. V lost 6 bases and J 2 bases, leaving 13 bases between the germline ends. The V gene's germline CDR1 is LNHDA and CDR2 SQIVND (reference sequence). The CDR3 sequence is CASRKTGLQETQYF. In DNA form, the CDR3 reads TGTGCCAGTAGAAAAACAGGATTACAAGAGACCCAGTACTTC.

The chain carries TRBV6-5 and TRBJ1-5; possibly TRBD1 for D (5 bases). CDR1 and CDR2 (germline): MNHEY, SVGAGI. The CDR3 runs 15 residues. Between the trimmed V and J ends, which lost 6 bases and 3 bases, there was a span of 15 bases. The chain's CDR3 is CASSSGTPSNQPQHF. The CDR3, as DNA: TGTGCCAGCAGCTCCGGGACTCCTTCCAATCAGCCCCAGCATTTT.

This clone was found once. CDR3 coding DNA: TGCGCCAGCAGTGAGGAGCCTACTTACAATGAGCAGTTCTTC. The encoded protein is CASSEEPTYNEQFF. This sequence joins TRBV10-2 and TRBJ2-1; no clear D gene. CDR1 WSHSY and CDR2 SAAADI come from the germline V gene. The CDR3 consists of 14 residues. Trimming pared 2 bases from V and 4 bases from J, leaving 9 bases between.

This chain joins TRBV14 and TRBJ2-1; 8 bases are shared with TRBD1. J was trimmed by 7 bases and V by 2 bases; bases with no gene match: 13. Germline CDR1 is SGHDN and CDR2 is FVKESK. There are 17 residues in the CDR3. The CDR3 loop is CASSQNPGQGGANEQFF. The CDR3 DNA follows: TGTGCCAGCAGCCAAAACCCCGGACAGGGAGGCGCGAATGAGCAGTTCTTC.

This clone occurred once. The rearrangement joins TRBV5-1 to TRBJ2-1, with 8 bases fitting TRBD2. V was clipped by 5 bases and J by 7 bases; unmatched bases: 14. In germline, CDR1 is SGHRS, CDR2 YFSETQ. The CDR3 has 16 amino acids. CDR3 sequence: CASSLLGREDKNEQFF. CDR3 in DNA: TGCGCCAGCAGTCTCCTAGGGCGGGAGGATAAGAATGAGCAGTTCTTC.

V and J are TRBV3-1 (or the pseudogene TRBV3-2) and TRBJ1-2; 8 positions agree with TRBD1. Germline-derived CDR1 and CDR2 are LGHDT and YNNKEL (reference sequence). The CDR3 spans 15 residues. Trimming removed 2 bases from V and 7 bases from J; junction bases left unmatched: 9. This CDR3 reads CASSQRAGQGGGYTF. The DNA of the CDR3 is TGTGCCAGCAGCCAAAGGGCCGGACAGGGAGGTGGCTACACCTTC.

The CDR3 DNA reads as TGTGCCAGCAGCCAAGGGACTAGCGTGGGTTCGGCCCAGTACTTC. Amino acids: CASSQGTSVGSAQYF. V and J are TRBV3-1 (or the pseudogene TRBV3-2) and TRBJ2-5, with TRBD2 identical over 9 bases. The CDR3 covers 15 residues. Unmatched junction bases numbered 9, after V lost 1 base and J lost 9 bases. Germline V lookup: CDR1 LGHDT, CDR2 YNNKEL (reference sequence).

V is TRBV19 and J is TRBJ1-5; 10 positions agree with TRBD1. This CDR3 comprises 17 residues. The germline V gene has CDR1 LNHDA and CDR2 SQIVND (reference sequence). With V trimmed by 4 bases and J by 4 bases, 10 bases remained unmatched. The CDR3 sequence is CASSSSGTGVQNQPQHF. The DNA of the CDR3 is TGTGCCAGTAGTAGTTCCGGGACAGGGGTTCAAAATCAGCCCCAGCATTTT. Drawing the rest from reference TRBV19 and TRBJ1-5, the complete variable domain is DGGITQSPKYLFRKEGQNVTLSCEQNLNHDAMYWYRQDPGQGLRLIYYSQIVNDFQKGDIAEGYSVSREKKESFPLTVTSAQKNPTAFYLCASSSSGTGVQNQPQHFGDGTRLSIL.

The chain couples TRBV27 to TRBJ2-5; maybe TRBD2 (6 bases). Germline lookup yields CDR1 MNHEY and CDR2 SMNVEV (reference sequence). V lost 5 bases, J lost 2 bases, and 9 bases lay in between. CDR3 length: 13 residues. The CDR3 loop reads CASSRRVQETQYF. The CDR3, as DNA: TGTGCCAGCAGTAGGAGGGTACAAGAGACCCAGTACTTC.

This clone was detected a few times. This chain uses TRBV24-1 with TRBJ2-7; 11 bases align to TRBD1. CDR1 KGHDR and CDR2 SFDVKD come from the germline V gene. The CDR3 runs 16 residues. With 7 bases clipped from V and 2 bases from J, the junction kept 9 bases outside the gene matches. This CDR3 reads CATSGIGTGGTYEQYF. The CDR3 DNA sequence: TGTGCCACCAGCGGTATCGGGACAGGGGGAACCTACGAGCAGTACTTC.

Here the CDR3 DNA reads TGTGCCAGTAGTATTGGCATGAACACTGAAGCTTTCTTT. Translating it yields CASSIGMNTEAFF. The genes are TRBV19 and TRBJ1-1; D is ambiguous. With 3 bases removed from V and 0 bases from J, the gap between germline ends came to 5 bases. The CDR3 consists of 13 residues. Germline V gives CDR1 LNHDA, CDR2 SQIVND (reference sequence).

The chain has TRBV11-2 and TRBJ1-4; 7 bases line up with TRBD1. Germline V gives CDR1 SGHAT, CDR2 FQNNGV. This CDR3 is built from 15 residues. V dropped 6 bases and J dropped 0; count of bases not matched to a gene: 4. The CDR3 nucleotides are TGTGCCAGCAGTCGACAGGGCTCAACTAATGAAAAACTGTTTTTT. As protein: CASSRQGSTNEKLFF.

The rearrangement links TRBV11-2 to TRBJ1-1; no clear D gene. Per germline, CDR1 SGHAT and CDR2 FQNNGV. V shed 1 base and J shed 2 bases, with 17 bases lying between them. The CDR3 contains 17 residues. CDR3 nucleotides: TGTGCCAGCAGCTTAGCTGTCTGGGGTCGGGGAAACACTGAAGCTTTCTTT. It codes for CASSLAVWGRGNTEAFF.

This chain uses TRBV19 with TRBJ2-7; 13 bases are shared with TRBD2. This CDR3 region has 14 residues. CDR1 is LNHDA and CDR2 is SQIVND in the germline V gene (reference sequence). V lost 5 bases and J lost 5; bases outside the gene matches: 3. CDR3 protein: CASSPGTSGNEQYF. CDR3 DNA: TGTGCCAGTAGTCCAGGGACTAGCGGGAACGAGCAGTACTTC. The full variable domain, its missing parts supplied by reference TRBV19 and TRBJ2-7, is DGGITQSPKYLFRKEGQNVTLSCEQNLNHDAMYWYRQDPGQGLRLIYYSQIVNDFQKGDIAEGYSVSREKKESFPLTVTSAQKNPTAFYLCASSPGTSGNEQYFGPGTRLTVT.

This chain connects TRBV7-6 to TRBJ2-1, with 11 bases fitting TRBD2. V was clipped by 0 bases and J by 7 bases; unmatched bases: 2. Looked up from germline, CDR1 is SGHVS and CDR2 is FNYEAQ. The CDR3 loop spans 15 amino acids. This chain's CDR3 is CASSLAWTSGNEQFF. The CDR3 bases are TGTGCCAGCAGCTTAGCTTGGACTAGCGGGAATGAGCAGTTCTTC.

This rearrangement joins TRBV4-1 to TRBJ1-5, with a possible D match to TRBD1 (5 bases). The germline CDR1 and CDR2 sequences are MGHRA and YSYEKL. The V end was cut by 4 bases, the J end by 3 bases, with 19 bases between. This CDR3 is built from 17 residues. This CDR3 reads CASSPGGQGTPNQPQHF. CDR3 DNA: TGCGCCAGCAGCCCTGGTGGCCAGGGAACCCCCAATCAGCCCCAGCATTTT.

V gene TRBV28 combines with J gene TRBJ1-5; TRBD1 agrees at 8 bases. V trimming: 5 bases; J trimming: 2 bases; junction bases outside the gene matches: 8. This CDR3 region has 16 residues. The germline V gene has CDR1 MDHEN and CDR2 SYDVKM. The CDR3 protein is CASSPTNRGGNQPQHF. CDR3 bases: TGTGCCAGCAGTCCTACGAACAGGGGGGGCAATCAGCCCCAGCATTTT.

The chain uses TRBV7-9 and TRBJ1-1; D not certain. This CDR3 is built from 11 residues. The V and J ends lost 11 bases and 8 bases respectively, with 15 bases between them. Germline V CDR1 and CDR2: SEHNR, FQNEAQ (reference sequence). CDR3 nucleotides: TGTGCCGAAATCCGGGAGATAGAAGCTTTCTTT. Amino acids: CAEIREIEAFF.

The gene calls are TRBV14 and TRBJ1-1; perhaps TRBD1 as D (5 bases). The germline V gene has CDR1 SGHDN and CDR2 FVKESK. With 0 bases removed from V and 6 bases from J, the gap between germline ends came to 14 bases. CDR3 size: 15 residues. CDR3 bases: TGTGCCAGCAGCCAAGATTGGGGGGTGAGGGCTGAAGCTTTCTTT. Translation gives CASSQDWGVRAEAFF.

The V and J genes are TRBV5-1 and TRBJ1-4, with TRBD1 as a possible D gene (6 bases). The CDR3 consists of 19 residues. Germline V CDR1 and CDR2: SGHRS, YFSETQ. Trimming took off 0 bases at V and 2 bases at J, with 20 bases between the two ends. The chain's CDR3 is CASSLDPPRGAATNEKLFF. The CDR3 nucleotides are TGCGCCAGCAGCTTGGACCCTCCCCGGGGGGCAGCGACTAATGAAAAACTGTTTTTT.

This chain uses TRBV7-2 with TRBJ1-1; D possibly corresponds to TRBD1 (5 bases). Between the trimmed V and J ends, which lost 2 bases and 10 bases, there was a span of 11 bases. Germline V lookup: CDR1 SGHTA, CDR2 FQGNSA. The CDR3 extends over 12 amino acids. The CDR3 here is CASSLRGELAFF. Written as DNA, the CDR3 is TGTGCCAGCAGCTTACGGGGGGAGCTAGCTTTCTTT.

V is TRBV28 and J is TRBJ1-2; 11 bases fit TRBD1. The germline CDR1 and CDR2 sequences are MDHEN and SYDVKM. This CDR3 comprises 17 residues. J lost 4 bases, V lost 5 bases, and 12 bases had no gene match. The CDR3 DNA is TGTGCCAGCAGTCCGTTGGGACAGGGGGGAGGCGGCTATGGCTACACCTTC. It is translated as CASSPLGQGGGGYGYTF.

The chain has TRBV10-3 and TRBJ1-3; D is possibly TRBD1 (6 bases). This CDR3 is 14 amino acids long. V dropped 8 bases and J dropped 4 bases, with 15 bases sitting between them. The germline V gene has CDR1 ENHRY and CDR2 SYGVKD. The CDR3 spells CAILSAGEGNTIYF. In DNA, the CDR3 is TGTGCCATCCTGTCGGCAGGGGAAGGAAACACCATATATTTT.